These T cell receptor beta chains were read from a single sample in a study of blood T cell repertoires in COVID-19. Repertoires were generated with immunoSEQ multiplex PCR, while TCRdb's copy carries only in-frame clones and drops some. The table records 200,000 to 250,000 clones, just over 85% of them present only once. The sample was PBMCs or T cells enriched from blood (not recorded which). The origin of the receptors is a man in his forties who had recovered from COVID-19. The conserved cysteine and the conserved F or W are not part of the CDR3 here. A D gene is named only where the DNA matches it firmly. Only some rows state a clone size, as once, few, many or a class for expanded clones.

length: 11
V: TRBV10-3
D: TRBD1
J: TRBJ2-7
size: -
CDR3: ATETGGAYEQY

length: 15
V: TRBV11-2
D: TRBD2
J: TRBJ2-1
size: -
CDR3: ASGAPGRPSSYNEQF

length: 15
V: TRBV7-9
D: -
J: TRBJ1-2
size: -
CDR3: ASSSSGIQGNNYGYT

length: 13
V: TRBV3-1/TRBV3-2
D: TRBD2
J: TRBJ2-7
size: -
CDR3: ASSPGLAGAYEQY

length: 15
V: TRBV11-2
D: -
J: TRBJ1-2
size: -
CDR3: ASSLGGQGPRVYGYT

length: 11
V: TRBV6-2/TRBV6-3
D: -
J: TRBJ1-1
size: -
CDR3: ASSWTENTEAF

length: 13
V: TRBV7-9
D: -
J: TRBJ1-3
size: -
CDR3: ASSVNRDSGNTIY

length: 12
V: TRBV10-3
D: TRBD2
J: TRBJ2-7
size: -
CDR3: AISTQRGANEQY

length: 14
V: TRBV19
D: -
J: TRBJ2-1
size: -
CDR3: ASQFGGLASYNEQF

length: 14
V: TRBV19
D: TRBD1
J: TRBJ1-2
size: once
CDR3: ASTPGRDSSFYGYT

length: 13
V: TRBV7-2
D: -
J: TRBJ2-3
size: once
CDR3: ASSLDLVRTDTQY

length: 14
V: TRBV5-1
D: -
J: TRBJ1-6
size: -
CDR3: ASSLGQASYNSPLH

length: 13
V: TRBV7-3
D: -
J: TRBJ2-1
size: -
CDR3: ASSLQGGSYNEQF

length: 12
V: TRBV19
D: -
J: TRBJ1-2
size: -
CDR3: ASAAGGLTYGYT

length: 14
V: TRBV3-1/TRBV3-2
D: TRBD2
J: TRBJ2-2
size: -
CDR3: ASSQDLGRESGELF

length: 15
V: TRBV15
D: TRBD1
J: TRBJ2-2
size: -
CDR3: ATSRGTGVKGAGELF

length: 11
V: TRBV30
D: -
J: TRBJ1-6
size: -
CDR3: AWNSIIRSPLH

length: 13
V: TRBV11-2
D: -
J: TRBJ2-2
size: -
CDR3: ASSLVRVETGELF

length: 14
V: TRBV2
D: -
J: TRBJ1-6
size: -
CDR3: AALTGLSSYNSPLH

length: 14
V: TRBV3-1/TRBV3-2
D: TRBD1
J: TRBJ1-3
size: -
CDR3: ASSPWDRSSGNTIY

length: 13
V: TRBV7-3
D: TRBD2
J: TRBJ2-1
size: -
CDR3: ASSLSGGAGYEQF

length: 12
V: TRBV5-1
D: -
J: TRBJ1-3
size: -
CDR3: ASSLDRAGNTIY

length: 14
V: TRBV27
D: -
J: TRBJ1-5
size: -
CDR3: ASSYRGGASNQPQH

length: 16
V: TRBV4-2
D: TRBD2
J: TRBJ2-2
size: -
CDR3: ASSQRPGLAEYTGELF

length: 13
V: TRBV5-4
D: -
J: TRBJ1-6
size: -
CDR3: ASSLAGSGGGPLH

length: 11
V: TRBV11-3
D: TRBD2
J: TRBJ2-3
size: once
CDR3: ASSRLAGSTQY

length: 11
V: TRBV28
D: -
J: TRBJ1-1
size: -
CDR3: ASSPRGRGEAF

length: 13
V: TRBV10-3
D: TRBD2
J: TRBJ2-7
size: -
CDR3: AISETVAGALEQY

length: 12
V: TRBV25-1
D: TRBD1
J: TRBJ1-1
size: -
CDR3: ASRRGQSGTEAF

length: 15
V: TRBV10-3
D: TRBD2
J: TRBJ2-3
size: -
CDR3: AAKTPSGGGLADTQY

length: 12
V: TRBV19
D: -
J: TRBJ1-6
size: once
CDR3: ASSSRTSRSIYH

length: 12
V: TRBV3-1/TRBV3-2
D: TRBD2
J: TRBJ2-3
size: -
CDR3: ASSRGTTTDTQY